These T cell receptor beta chains were read from a single sample in a study of T cell repertoires in cytomegalovirus infection. In TCRdb, the reads were re-called with MiXCR into one record per CDR3 protein. The data show more than 400,000 distinct CDR3 sequences, with about 26% seen just once and approximately 13% held by the top ten. The material sequenced was PBMCs. These receptors were obtained from a human donor in good health (CMV status not recorded). Some clones in this sample may be carry-over from other donors' samples. Both conserved end residues are part of each CDR3. A D gene is named only where the DNA matches it firmly. Size tells how often a clone was seen (once, few, many) or the class of an expanded clone, and some rows leave it out.

len	v_gene	d_gene	j_gene	abundance	CDR3nt	CDR3aa
15	TRBV7-6	TRBD2	TRBJ2-1	NA	TGTGCCAGCAGCTCTGGGGCTAGCGGGAACGATGAGCAGTTCTTC	CASSSGASGNDEQFF
15	TRBV19	TRBD2	TRBJ2-1	many	TGTGCCAGTAGTATAACGGGACTAGCGGAAGACGAGCAGTTCTTC	CASSITGLAEDEQFF
16	TRBV7-6	TRBD2	TRBJ2-7	NA	TGTGCCAGCAGCTTAGTCGGGAGCGGGAGAGCCTACGAGCAGTACTTC	CASSLVGSGRAYEQYF
12	TRBV7-6	NA	TRBJ2-2	few	TGTGCCAGCAGCCCCGTGGCCGGGGAGCTGTTTTTT	CASSPVAGELFF
14	TRBV7-9	TRBD2	TRBJ2-7	NA	TGTGCCAGCAGCTTAGCTAGCGGGAGGGGACAGCAGTACTTC	CASSLASGRGQQYF
15	TRBV5-1	NA	TRBJ2-7	few	TGCGCCAGCAGCTTTGAGGCCCGAACCGGCTACGAGCAGTACTTC	CASSFEARTGYEQYF
17	TRBV6-2/TRBV6-3	TRBD1	TRBJ1-1	NA	TGTGCCAGCAGTTATGGACAGGGGATATCACGGAACACTGAAGCTTTCTTT	CASSYGQGISRNTEAFF
12	TRBV19	NA	TRBJ1-4	NA	TGTGCCAGTAGACAGGGTGGTGAAAAACTGTTTTTT	CASRQGGEKLFF
14	TRBV5-6	NA	TRBJ1-6	NA	TGTGCCAGCAGCTCGGGACGCCATAATTCACCCCTCCACTTT	CASSSGRHNSPLHF
17	TRBV28	NA	TRBJ1-5	NA	TGTGCCAGCAGTTGGGCGTCAGGCGATTCCCTCAATCAGCCCCAGCATTTT	CASSWASGDSLNQPQHF
14	TRBV29-1	TRBD1	TRBJ1-1	many	TGCAGCGCACAATCCGGGACAGTGAACACTGAAGCTTTCTTT	CSAQSGTVNTEAFF
15	TRBV5-4	NA	TRBJ1-4	NA	TGTGCCAGCAGCCGGGAGGCAGCATGGGATGAAAAACTGTTTTTT	CASSREAAWDEKLFF
14	TRBV12-3/TRBV12-4	NA	TRBJ1-4	few	TGTGCCAGCAGCCCCGGGGTTAGGGGTGAAAAACTGTTTTTT	CASSPGVRGEKLFF
15	TRBV6-6	TRBD1	TRBJ1-1	few	TGTGCCAGTACCGGACAGGGAGGTATGAACACTGAAGCTTTCTTT	CASTGQGGMNTEAFF
14	TRBV7-6	TRBD1	TRBJ1-2	NA	TGTGCCAGTGGGGGGACAGGGGGAAACTATGGCTACACCTTC	CASGGTGGNYGYTF
15	TRBV7-9	NA	TRBJ2-1	few	TGTGCCAGCAGCTCGAATAGCGGATCCTACAATGAGCAGTTCTTC	CASSSNSGSYNEQFF
12	TRBV30	NA	TRBJ2-3	few	TGTGCCTGGACGTCAGGTCAAGATACGCAGTATTTT	CAWTSGQDTQYF
13	TRBV27	NA	TRBJ2-7	NA	TGTGCCAGCAGTTTAAAGGGGACCTACGAGCAGTACTTC	CASSLKGTYEQYF
14	TRBV19	TRBD2	TRBJ2-3	NA	TGTGCCAGTAGACTAGCGGGAGGGGGAGATACGCAGTATTTT	CASRLAGGGDTQYF
15	TRBV20-1	NA	TRBJ2-3	few	TGCAGTGCTAGAGTCCCCCTCCATGGCACAGATACGCAGTATTTT	CSARVPLHGTDTQYF
20	TRBV10-3	TRBD2	TRBJ2-1	NA	TGTGCCATCAGTGCCACGGGACTAGCGGGATTGGGTGGCTCCTACAATGAGCAGTTCTTC	CAISATGLAGLGGSYNEQFF
13	TRBV12-3/TRBV12-4	NA	TRBJ2-5	many	TGTGCCAGCAGTTCACCCATAGAAGAGACCCAGTACTTC	CASSSPIEETQYF
13	TRBV20-1	TRBD1	TRBJ1-2	few	TGCAGTGCTAGTGTTTCAGGGGGCTATGGCTACACCTTC	CSASVSGGYGYTF
17	TRBV7-2	NA	TRBJ2-2	many	TGTGCCAGCAGCCAAAGACAGGCCAGTGACCTGACCGGGGAGCTGTTTTTT	CASSQRQASDLTGELFF
14	TRBV7-3	TRBD1	TRBJ1-1	few	TGTGCCAGCAGCTACGGGACAGGGGACACTGAAGCTTTCTTT	CASSYGTGDTEAFF
16	TRBV4-1	TRBD2	TRBJ2-1	NA	TGCGCCAGCAGCCAACCTCTAGCGGTATCCTACAATGAGCAGTTCTTC	CASSQPLAVSYNEQFF
15	TRBV12-3/TRBV12-4	TRBD1	TRBJ1-1	many	TGTGCCAGCAGTCAGCCCGGACAGGGGTTCACTGAAGCTTTCTTT	CASSQPGQGFTEAFF
14	TRBV4-3	NA	TRBJ2-5	NA	TGCGCCAGCAGCCAAGAAACAGCAATAGAGACCCAGTACTTC	CASSQETAIETQYF
16	TRBV7-6	NA	TRBJ1-1	few	TGTGCCAGCAGGACCCGGGACAAGTACGTGAACACTGAAGCTTTCTTT	CASRTRDKYVNTEAFF
18	TRBV7-9	NA	TRBJ2-1	NA	TGTGCCAGCAGCTTAGGACTCGTAGGCAGGGGCCTCCACAATGAGCAGTTCTTC	CASSLGLVGRGLHNEQFF
16	TRBV19	TRBD1	TRBJ1-5	NA	TGTGCCAGTAGTGTAAGAGGACAGGGCTTGGGGCAGCCCCAGCATTTT	CASSVRGQGLGQPQHF
15	TRBV7-2	NA	TRBJ2-3	NA	TGTGCCAGCAGCGCAGACCCCCGTGCGGCAGATACGCAGTATTTT	CASSADPRAADTQYF
15	TRBV29-1	TRBD2	TRBJ2-1	few	TGCAGCGAATTTACTAGCGGGGGGGTGTACAATGAGCAGTTCTTC	CSEFTSGGVYNEQFF
16	TRBV18	NA	TRBJ1-2	few	TGTGCCAGCTCACCTATACGCGACAGGCTGTATTATGGCTACACCTTC	CASSPIRDRLYYGYTF
11	TRBV15	NA	TRBJ1-5	once	TGTGCCACCAGCAGAGATCCCCCCCAGCATTTT	CATSRDPPQHF
15	TRBV7-6	NA	TRBJ1-1	few	TGTGCCAGCAGCTTGGGTTCTGTCGAGTACACTGAAGCTTTCTTT	CASSLGSVEYTEAFF
14	TRBV28	NA	TRBJ2-4	NA	TGTGCCAGCAGTCCAGTAGGGGATCTGGGCCGACAGTACTTC	CASSPVGDLGRQYF
15	TRBV7-9	TRBD2	TRBJ2-1	NA	TGTGCCAGCAGTCCAGCTAGCGGGAGGGGGGGTGAGCAGTTCTTC	CASSPASGRGGEQFF
15	TRBV3-1	NA	TRBJ2-5	few	TGTGCCAGCAGCCATTGGTCGCCTAGCGAAGAGACCCAGTACTTC	CASSHWSPSEETQYF
16	TRBV12-3/TRBV12-4	TRBD2	TRBJ2-5	few	TGTGCCAGCAGCCCCTGGACTAGCGGAGCTGGGGAGACCCAGTACTTC	CASSPWTSGAGETQYF